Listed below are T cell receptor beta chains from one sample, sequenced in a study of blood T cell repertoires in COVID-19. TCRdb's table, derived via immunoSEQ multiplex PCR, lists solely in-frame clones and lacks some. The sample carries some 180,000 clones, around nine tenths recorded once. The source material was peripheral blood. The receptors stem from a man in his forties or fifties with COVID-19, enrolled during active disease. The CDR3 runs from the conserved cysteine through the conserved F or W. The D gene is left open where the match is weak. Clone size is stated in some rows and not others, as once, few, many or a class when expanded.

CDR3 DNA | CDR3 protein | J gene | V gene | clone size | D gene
TGTGCCAGCAGAAAGGGGGCAGGGCAAGAGACCCAGTACTTC | CASRKGAGQETQYF | TRBJ2-5 | TRBV11-2 | NA | TRBD1
TGTGCCAGCAGCTTAGGGCAGGGGGCAGAAAAACTGTTTTTT | CASSLGQGAEKLFF | TRBJ1-4 | TRBV7-6 | NA | TRBD1
TGTGCCAGCAGCCAAGATGCGGGGCCATACAATGAGCAGTTCTTC | CASSQDAGPYNEQFF | TRBJ2-1 | TRBV3-1/TRBV3-2 | NA | NA
TGCAGCGTTGATCTGTCAACCGGGACAGGGGGATCCTACGAGCAGTACTTC | CSVDLSTGTGGSYEQYF | TRBJ2-7 | TRBV29-1 | NA | TRBD1
TGTGCCAGCAGTGGGGTAGCGGGGGGGCTAATAGATACGCAGTATTTT | CASSGVAGGLIDTQYF | TRBJ2-3 | TRBV2 | NA | TRBD2
TGTGCCAGTAGTGAGCAGGGCTCTGGAAACACCATATATTTT | CASSEQGSGNTIYF | TRBJ1-3 | TRBV19 | NA | NA
TGTGCCATCACGGAAAAGCAGGGTTTGGGGACCCAGTACTTC | CAITEKQGLGTQYF | TRBJ2-5 | TRBV10-3 | NA | NA
TGCGCCAGCAGCTTGGCCGGCGGCGGAGAGACCCAGTACTTC | CASSLAGGGETQYF | TRBJ2-5 | TRBV5-1 | NA | NA
TGTGCCAGCAGCTCCCGGGAAGGCGAGGAGACCCAGTACTTC | CASSSREGEETQYF | TRBJ2-5 | TRBV7-8 | NA | NA
TGTGCCAGCAGCATAGACTCGAGGAATTCACCCCTCCACTTT | CASSIDSRNSPLHF | TRBJ1-6 | TRBV7-3 | NA | NA
TGCGCCAGCAGTCCCGGACTAGCAGTCCAAGAGACCCAGTACTTC | CASSPGLAVQETQYF | TRBJ2-5 | TRBV5-1 | NA | TRBD2
TGTGCCAGCAGCTTACAGGGCCCCGCGGCCACAGATACGCAGTATTTT | CASSLQGPAATDTQYF | TRBJ2-3 | TRBV7-3 | NA | NA
TGCGCCAGCAGCCCGGAGCTAGCGGGGGGGCGGAATGAGCAGTTCTTC | CASSPELAGGRNEQFF | TRBJ2-1 | TRBV4-3 | few | TRBD2
TGTGCCAGCAGCTTAAAACATGGTGGTGGAGCCGAGCAGTACTTC | CASSLKHGGGAEQYF | TRBJ2-7 | TRBV7-3 | NA | NA
TGTGCCAGTAGTATAGATGGGAACAGGGGGTTGGGAGAGACCCAGTACTTC | CASSIDGNRGLGETQYF | TRBJ2-5 | TRBV19 | once | TRBD1
TGTGCCAGCAGTTACTCGGACAGCTCCTACGAGCAGTACTTC | CASSYSDSSYEQYF | TRBJ2-7 | TRBV6-2/TRBV6-3 | NA | NA
TGTGCCAGCAGTTTACTAACTGGGGCCAACGTCCTGACTTTC | CASSLLTGANVLTF | TRBJ2-6 | TRBV28 | NA | NA
TGTGCCAGTAGTCCCCGACAGGGTAGGGATGAGCAGTTCTTC | CASSPRQGRDEQFF | TRBJ2-1 | TRBV19 | NA | TRBD1
TGTGCCAGCAGTGAAGCCAGGGGAAGGAATTCACCCCTCCACTTT | CASSEARGRNSPLHF | TRBJ1-6 | TRBV6-1 | NA | NA
TGTGCCAGCAGCTTGGCGACTAGGAGGGTCTATGGCTACACCTTC | CASSLATRRVYGYTF | TRBJ1-2 | TRBV5-4 | NA | NA
TGTGCCAGCAGCTCCCGGCGGGGCGGGGGGGTCTACGAGCAGTACTTC | CASSSRRGGGVYEQYF | TRBJ2-7 | TRBV7-9 | NA | TRBD2
TGTGCCAGCAGCAGGGACAGCTTTTCCAATGAGCAGTTCTTC | CASSRDSFSNEQFF | TRBJ2-1 | TRBV5-5 | NA | TRBD1
TGCGCCAGCAGCCAAGAGCTACAGGGCTCCTACAATGAGCAGTTCTTC | CASSQELQGSYNEQFF | TRBJ2-1 | TRBV4-3 | few | NA
TGTGCCAGCAGCGGGGGACAGAACACTGAAGCTTTCTTT | CASSGGQNTEAFF | TRBJ1-1 | TRBV6-2/TRBV6-3 | NA | NA
TGTGCCAGCAGTCCCAGGACTAGCGGGACGTACGAGCAGTACTTC | CASSPRTSGTYEQYF | TRBJ2-7 | TRBV6-5 | NA | TRBD2
TGCGCCAGCAGCTGGACTAGCGGGAGTTTTAATGAGCAGTTCTTC | CASSWTSGSFNEQFF | TRBJ2-1 | TRBV5-1 | once | TRBD2
TGTGCCAGCAGAGGGCGGGCGGGAGGGCCCCCCACAGATACGCAGTATTTT | CASRGRAGGPPTDTQYF | TRBJ2-3 | TRBV27 | NA | TRBD2
TGTGCCAGCAGTTCAAGACAGGGGGTCGCAGATACGCAGTATTTT | CASSSRQGVADTQYF | TRBJ2-3 | TRBV11-2 | NA | TRBD1
TGTGCCAGCAGCCCCTCTCCAGGGTACGGAAACACCATATATTTT | CASSPSPGYGNTIYF | TRBJ1-3 | TRBV14 | NA | NA
TGTGCCAGCAGCGAAAATCCCCGGGACAGATACTACGAGCAGTACTTC | CASSENPRDRYYEQYF | TRBJ2-7 | TRBV11-2 | NA | TRBD1